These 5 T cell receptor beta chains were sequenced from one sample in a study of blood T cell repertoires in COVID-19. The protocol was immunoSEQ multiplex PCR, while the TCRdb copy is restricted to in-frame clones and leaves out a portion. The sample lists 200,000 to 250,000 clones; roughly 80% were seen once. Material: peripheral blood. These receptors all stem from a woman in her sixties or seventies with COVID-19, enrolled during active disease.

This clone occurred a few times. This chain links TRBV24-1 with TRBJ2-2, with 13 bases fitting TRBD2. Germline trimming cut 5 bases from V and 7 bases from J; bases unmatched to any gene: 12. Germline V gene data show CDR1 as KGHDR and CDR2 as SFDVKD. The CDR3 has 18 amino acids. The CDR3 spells CATSGSGLAGDSGGELFF. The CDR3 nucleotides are TGTGCCACCAGTGGTAGCGGACTAGCGGGAGACTCAGGCGGGGAGCTGTTTTTT.

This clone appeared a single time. CDR3 protein: CASSRQGRGLNTEAFF. CDR3 nucleotide sequence: TGTGCCAGCAGCCGACAGGGAAGGGGATTGAACACTGAAGCTTTCTTT. The chain links TRBV9 to TRBJ1-1, with 7 bases lining up with TRBD1. With 4 bases clipped from V and 0 bases from J, the junction kept 9 bases outside the gene matches. The CDR3 is 16 amino acids. The germline V gene encodes CDR1 SGDLS and CDR2 YYNGEE.

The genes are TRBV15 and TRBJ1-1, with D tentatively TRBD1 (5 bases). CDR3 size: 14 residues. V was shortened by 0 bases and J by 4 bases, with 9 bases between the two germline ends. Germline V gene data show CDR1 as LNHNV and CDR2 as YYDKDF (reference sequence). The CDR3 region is CATSRDGASTEAFF. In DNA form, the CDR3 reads TGTGCCACCAGCAGAGATGGGGCGAGCACTGAAGCTTTCTTT.

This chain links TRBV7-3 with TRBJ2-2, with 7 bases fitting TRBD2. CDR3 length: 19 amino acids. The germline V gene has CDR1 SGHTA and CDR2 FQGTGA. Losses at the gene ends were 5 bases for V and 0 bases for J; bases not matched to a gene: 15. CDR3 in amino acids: CASSRRLGEGPANTGELFF. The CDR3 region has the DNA TGTGCCAGCAGCCGTCGACTCGGGGAGGGGCCAGCGAACACCGGGGAGCTGTTTTTT. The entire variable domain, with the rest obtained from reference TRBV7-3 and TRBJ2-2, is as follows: GAGVSQTPSNKVTEKGKYVELRCDPISGHTALYWYRQSLGQGPEFLIYFQGTGAADDSGLPNDRFFAVRPEGSVSTLKIQRTERGDSAVYLCASSRRLGEGPANTGELFFGEGSRLTVL.

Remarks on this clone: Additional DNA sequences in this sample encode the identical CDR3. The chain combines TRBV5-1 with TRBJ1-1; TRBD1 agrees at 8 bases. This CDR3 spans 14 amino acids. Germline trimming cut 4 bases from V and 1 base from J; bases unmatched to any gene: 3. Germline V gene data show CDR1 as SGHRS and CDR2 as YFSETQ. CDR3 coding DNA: TGCGCCAGCAGCCTCACAGGGGGGAACACTGAAGCTTTCTTT. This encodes CASSLTGGNTEAFF.